Below, 19 T cell receptor beta chains from the same sample are listed, as sequenced in a study of T cells in Graves' hyperthyroidism and ophthalmopathy (dated by TCRdb to the late 2010s). Library prep was done by multiplex PCR. Sequencing was performed on an Illumina HiSeq 2000. Amplification of TCR beta CDR3 regions was carried out from RNA transcripts. The first round of RT-PCR for the TCR CDR3 was performed with the HTBI primer set and the Qiagen OneStep RT-PCR kit. TCRdb trimmed public reads at Q25 via fastp, called clones via MiXCR and kept in-frame beta chains. CDR3 protein sequences are deduplicated, and each keeps its most common genes and DNA. The table for this sample lists approximately 330,000 distinct CDR3 sequences; around 23% of them were counted only once. The ten top clones hold 50% to 65% of the sample. Sequenced sample: blood. These receptors all stem from a woman aged 50 to 60 with Graves' hyperthyroidism.

In its sample, this clonotype was seen many times. The J gene is TRBJ2-7, the V gene TRBV29-1; 13 nucleotides line up with TRBD2. The CDR3 is made up of 13 amino acids. Germline V gives CDR1 SQVTM, CDR2 ANQGSEA. The V gene end was trimmed by 6 bases and the J gene end by 7 bases; junction bases not matched to a gene: 6. The DNA of the CDR3 is TGCAGCGTCAGGACTAGCGGGAGAATGGAGCAGTACTTC. Encoded protein: CSVRTSGRMEQYF.

This chain joins TRBV7-6 and TRBJ1-2; TRBD1 aligns across 11 bases. This CDR3 has 15 amino acids. Germline CDR1 is SGHVS and CDR2 is FNYEAQ. Trimming cost V 5 bases and J 2 bases; bases outside gene matches: 4. As DNA, the CDR3 is TGTGCCAGCAGCCCCGGGACAGGGGGGAACTATGGCTACACCTTC. Protein product: CASSPGTGGNYGYTF.

This clonotype was seen a handful of times. This chain connects TRBV4-1 to TRBJ1-2, with D hard to call. Germline assignment: CDR1 MGHRA and CDR2 YSYEKL. Trimming removed 1 base at V and 5 bases at J, with 17 bases between. The CDR3 has 16 residues. CDR3 nucleotide sequence: TGCGCCAGCAGCCAAGCTTACAGCGGGCCCCTATATGGCTACACCTTC. Its protein product is CASSQAYSGPLYGYTF.

The CDR3: CASSPGTKDEQYF. The CDR3 DNA reads TGTGCCAGCAGTCCCGGGACTAAGGACGAGCAGTACTTC. This rearrangement joins TRBV5-8 to TRBJ2-7, with 7 positions matching TRBD2. CDR1 is SGHTS and CDR2 is YDEGEE in the germline V gene. V dropped 5 bases and J dropped 5; count of bases not matched to a gene: 7. The CDR3 loop spans 13 amino acids.

This clonotype was observed a few times. Relative to the germline gene, one junction end is altered; a read error may explain this. The chain is built from TRBV3-1 and TRBJ1-2, with a tentative D call TRBD1 (5 bases). Germline V lookup: CDR1 LGHDT, CDR2 YNNKEL (reference sequence). The CDR3 sequence is 15 residues long. CDR3 coding DNA: TGTGCCAGCAGCCAAGATCCCGGGACCCGGTATGACTACACCTTC. It encodes CASSQDPGTRYDYTF.

This chain joins TRBV6-1 and TRBJ1-5, with D unresolved. The CDR3 is made up of 13 amino acids. Germline CDR1 reads MNHNS; CDR2 reads SASEGT. Trimming removed 7 bases at V and 4 bases at J, with 11 bases between. As DNA, the CDR3 is TGTGCCAGCACAAGGGTAGGAAATCAGCCCCAGCATTTT. This gives the protein CASTRVGNQPQHF.

Concerning this clonotype: With a much larger clone just one base away, this may be a read error. J is TRBJ2-1 and V is TRBV28, with D tentatively TRBD1 (5 bases). The CDR3 totals 12 residues. V shed 11 bases and J shed 6 bases, with 14 bases lying between them. Per the germline V gene, CDR1 is MDHEN and CDR2 is SYDVKM. The CDR3: CAADDSLNEQFF. Written as DNA, the CDR3 is TGTGCCGCCGACGACAGCCTCAATGAGCAGTTCTTC.

This clonotype was counted ten times or more. The chain employs TRBV29-1 and TRBJ2-7, with D possibly being TRBD2 (6 bases). The V end was cut by 3 bases, the J end by 1 base, with 10 bases between. This CDR3 region has 13 residues. The V gene's germline CDR1 is SQVTM and CDR2 ANQGSEA. CDR3: CSVEARGSYEQYF. In nucleotides, the CDR3 is TGCAGCGTTGAGGCTCGGGGGTCCTACGAGCAGTACTTC.

At least ten counts were recorded for this clonotype. This chain connects TRBV7-3 to TRBJ2-1, with D maybe TRBD1 (6 bases). In germline, CDR1 is SGHTA, CDR2 FQGTGA. The CDR3 consists of 16 residues. Trimming shortened V by 2 bases and J by 2 bases, and 13 bases separated the two germline ends. CDR3 sequence (DNA): TGTGCCAGCAGCTTACGCGGAAGGGGGACCTACAATGAGCAGTTCTTC. Its translation is CASSLRGRGTYNEQFF.

This clonotype was seen repeatedly, ten times or more. J is TRBJ2-1 and V is TRBV6-1; 8 bases agree with TRBD2. Germline lookup yields CDR1 MNHNS and CDR2 SASEGT. This CDR3 has 15 amino acids. J was trimmed by 7 bases and V by 5 bases; bases with no gene match: 10. CDR3 residues: CASSSQRGGKNEQFF. The CDR3 nucleotides read TGTGCCAGCAGTTCGCAACGGGGGGGGAAGAATGAGCAGTTCTTC.

V is TRBV7-2 and J is TRBJ2-3; 9 nucleotides match TRBD1. J lost 6 bases, V lost 3 bases, and 4 bases had no gene match. The CDR3 length is 14 residues. The V gene's germline CDR1 is SGHTA and CDR2 FQGNSA. The CDR3 coding sequence is TGTGCCAGCAGCTTTGACAGGGGGTTGGATACGCAGTATTTT. This gives the protein CASSFDRGLDTQYF.

This clonotype has just a few counts. The chain carries TRBV6-1 and TRBJ1-1; 9 nucleotides agree with TRBD1. Trimming took 3 bases from V and 0 from J; bases not matched to a gene: 8. CDR3 length: 17 residues. The germline CDR1 and CDR2 sequences are MNHNS and SASEGT. The CDR3 reads CASSDFAGTGMNTEAFF. CDR3 sequence (DNA): TGTGCCAGCAGTGACTTCGCCGGGACAGGGATGAACACTGAAGCTTTCTTT.

This clonotype was observed at least ten times. This rearrangement joins TRBV6-1 to TRBJ1-5, with D unclear. This CDR3 comprises 17 residues. Deletions cut 5 bases from V and 2 bases from J, with 19 bases between. Germline values: CDR1 MNHNS, CDR2 SASEGT. The CDR3: CASSQGPQARGNQPQHF. The CDR3 DNA reads TGTGCCAGCAGTCAAGGGCCCCAAGCAAGAGGCAATCAGCCCCAGCATTTT.

In its sample, this clonotype was seen many times. CDR3 protein: CASSLDLEGNNQPQHF. In nucleotides, the CDR3 is TGTGCCAGCAGCTTAGATCTTGAGGGGAACAATCAGCCCCAGCATTTT. V gene TRBV11-2 combines with J gene TRBJ1-5; maybe TRBD1 (5 bases). Between the trimmed V and J ends, which lost 0 bases and 3 bases, there was a span of 12 bases. The CDR3 consists of 16 residues. Germline CDR1 reads SGHAT; CDR2 reads FQNNGV.

CDR3 bases: TGTGCCAGCAGCTCCGGGAGCAATGAGCAGTTCTTC. This encodes CASSSGSNEQFF. This chain connects TRBV9 to TRBJ2-1, with a tentative D call TRBD2 (6 bases). Germline loops: CDR1 SGDLS, CDR2 YYNGEE. V lost 4 bases to trimming and J lost 6 bases, with 8 bases between them. There are 12 residues in the CDR3.

On this clonotype itself: A much larger clone differs by one base, so this may be a read error. This chain joins TRBV15 and TRBJ2-5; no clear D. The germline V gene has CDR1 LNHNV and CDR2 YYDKDF (reference sequence). The CDR3 totals 15 residues. V lost 0 bases and J 3 bases, leaving 11 bases between the germline ends. The CDR3 DNA is TGTGCCACCAGCAGAGAGAGTCGGATGGAAGAGACCCAGTACTTC. Amino acids: CATSRESRMEETQYF.

Ten or more counts support this clonotype. V and J are TRBV20-1 and TRBJ2-7; 10 bases fit TRBD2. The CDR3 is made up of 14 amino acids. J gave up 8 bases and V 5 bases, and 12 bases lay outside the gene matches. Germline V CDR1 and CDR2: DFQATT, SNEGSKA (reference sequence). The CDR3 DNA is TGCAGTGCTTCCCTACTAGCGGGGATGGGTCAGCAGTACTTC. The encoded protein is CSASLLAGMGQQYF.

Worth noting for this clonotype: This could be a read error, since a much larger clone is one nucleotide away. The V call is TRBV13, the J call TRBJ1-1; unclear D gene. The CDR3 is 14 residues long. CDR1 and CDR2 from the germline V gene are PRHDT and FYEKMQ (reference sequence). CDR3 residues: CASSSKIMNPEAFF. CDR3 sequence (DNA): TGTGCCAGCAGCTCTAAAATCATGAACCCTGAAGCTTTCTTT.

The chain couples TRBV2 to TRBJ2-7; D ambiguous. The CDR3 sequence is 11 residues long. Deletions cut 6 bases from V and 0 bases from J, with 3 bases between. Germline V gives CDR1 SNHLY, CDR2 FYNNEI. CDR3: CASRISYEQYF. CDR3 in DNA: TGTGCCAGCAGGATCTCCTACGAGCAGTACTTC.